Listed below are T cell receptor beta chains from one sample, sequenced in a study of cytomegalovirus exposure and HLA in healthy donors. Generated by immunoSEQ multiplex PCR, the TCRdb table keeps only in-frame clones and is missing some. The profile shows under 200,000 clones, roughly 80% of them singletons. The sample comprised PBMCs. The receptors here all came from a man aged 40-49 years in good health and CMV-seronegative. Both conserved end residues are part of each CDR3. The order of the fields is J gene, D gene, clone size, V gene, CDR3 protein, CDR3 DNA. The D gene is left open where the match is weak. A clone size is listed for some rows: how often the clone was seen (once, few, many), or a class if it is expanded.

>TRBJ1-1|-|-|TRBV7-9
CASSAPGLSGTEAFF
TGTGCCAGCAGCGCCCCAGGGTTGTCCGGGACTGAAGCTTTCTTT
>TRBJ2-5|-|-|TRBV7-2
CASSSNQETQYF
TGTGCCAGCAGCTCCAATCAAGAGACCCAGTACTTC
>TRBJ2-7|TRBD2|-|TRBV6-5
CASSYSETSLNEQYF
TGTGCCAGCAGTTACTCGGAGACTAGCTTAAACGAGCAGTACTTC
>TRBJ2-3|TRBD1|-|TRBV7-9
CASSTQGAHYTDTQYF
TGTGCCAGCAGCACCCAGGGGGCCCATTACACAGATACGCAGTATTTT
>TRBJ1-2|TRBD1|-|TRBV27
CASSGTGTGVLGYTF
TGTGCCAGCAGTGGAACCGGGACAGGGGTTTTAGGCTACACCTTC
>TRBJ1-5|-|-|TRBV7-8
CASSKMGGRRNQPQHF
TGTGCCAGCAGCAAGATGGGGGGGAGAAGGAATCAGCCCCAGCATTTT
>TRBJ1-1|-|-|TRBV10-3
CATRVVSDTEAFF
TGTGCCACCCGAGTGGTTTCGGACACTGAAGCTTTCTTT
>TRBJ2-3|TRBD2|-|TRBV9
CASSLAGADTQYF
TGTGCCAGCAGTCTAGCGGGAGCAGATACGCAGTATTTT
>TRBJ1-1|TRBD1|once|TRBV18
CASSSGTDNTEAFF
TGTGCCAGCTCCTCCGGGACAGATAACACTGAAGCTTTCTTT
>TRBJ2-2|TRBD1|-|TRBV7-2
CASSSRDRAIGELFF
TGTGCCAGCAGCTCCCGGGACAGGGCGATCGGGGAGCTGTTTTTT
>TRBJ2-5|-|-|TRBV7-2
CASRSTRSQETQYF
TGTGCCAGCAGATCGACTAGGTCCCAAGAGACCCAGTACTTC
>TRBJ2-7|TRBD1|-|TRBV5-6
CASSPQQGRISYEQYF
TGTGCCAGCAGCCCGCAACAGGGGCGAATTTCCTACGAGCAGTACTTC
>TRBJ2-5|TRBD2|-|TRBV5-1
CASSRGDPRETQYF
TGCGCCAGCAGCCGGGGGGACCCCCGGGAGACCCAGTACTTC
>TRBJ2-1|TRBD2|-|TRBV5-4
CASSPSGRMDNEQFF
TGTGCCAGCAGCCCCAGCGGGAGAATGGACAATGAGCAGTTCTTC
>TRBJ2-7|TRBD2|-|TRBV11-2
CASSLGREHYEQYF
TGTGCCAGCAGCTTAGGGCGGGAGCATTACGAGCAGTACTTC
>TRBJ2-6|-|-|TRBV9
CASSERVSGTGANVLTF
TGTGCCAGCAGCGAACGTGTATCAGGGACTGGGGCCAACGTCCTGACTTTC
>TRBJ2-7|TRBD2|-|TRBV18
CASSPERGAYEQYF
TGTGCCAGCTCACCAGAGCGGGGGGCCTACGAGCAGTACTTC
>TRBJ2-1|TRBD2|once|TRBV9
CASSAWTSGSYNEQFF
TGTGCCAGCAGCGCCTGGACTAGCGGGTCCTACAATGAGCAGTTCTTC
>TRBJ2-1|-|-|TRBV4-1
CASSLTKNREQFF
TGCGCCAGCAGCCTCACCAAAAACCGGGAGCAGTTCTTC
>TRBJ2-2|TRBD1|-|TRBV4-3
CASSQDRGQPTGELFF
TGCGCCAGCAGCCAAGATCGGGGACAGCCTACCGGGGAGCTGTTTTTT
>TRBJ2-7|-|-|TRBV18
CASSPSGAQDYEQYF
TGTGCCAGCTCACCAAGTGGGGCGCAGGATTACGAGCAGTACTTC
>TRBJ2-3|-|-|TRBV15
CATSRDSASSSSTDTQYF
TGTGCCACCAGCAGAGATAGCGCTAGCTCCTCAAGCACAGATACGCAGTATTTT
>TRBJ1-3|TRBD1|-|TRBV30
CAWSVGETGVSGNTIYF
TGTGCCTGGAGTGTAGGAGAGACAGGGGTTTCTGGAAACACCATATATTTT
>TRBJ1-2|-|-|TRBV27
CASSLRGHSYGYTF
TGTGCCAGCAGTTTAAGGGGACACAGCTATGGCTACACCTTC
>TRBJ2-3|TRBD2|-|TRBV6-9
CASSYPGLADTDTQYF
TGTGCCAGCAGTTATCCGGGACTAGCAGACACAGATACGCAGTATTTT
>TRBJ2-7|TRBD1|-|TRBV27
CAVRTGSSYEQYF
TGTGCCGTAAGGACAGGGAGCTCCTACGAGCAGTACTTC
>TRBJ2-5|TRBD2|-|TRBV12-5
CASGGGTSGGLRETQYF
TGTGCTAGTGGTGGCGGGACTAGCGGGGGCCTCCGGGAGACCCAGTACTTC
>TRBJ2-7|-|-|TRBV13
CASNGRESYEQYF
TGTGCCAGCAATGGTAGGGAGTCCTACGAGCAGTACTTC
>TRBJ2-4|-|-|TRBV4-1
CASSPGQQSRRGREYF
TGCGCCAGCAGCCCGGGACAGCAGAGTCGGAGGGGAAGAGAGTACTTC
>TRBJ2-7|-|-|TRBV30
CAWSPTPGEQYF
TGTGCCTGGAGCCCAACGCCGGGGGAGCAGTACTTC
>TRBJ2-5|-|-|TRBV5-1
CASSLRTHPGGTQYF
TGCGCCAGCAGCCTAAGGACACACCCCGGTGGGACCCAGTACTTC
>TRBJ1-4|-|-|TRBV9
CASSVGAGGNEKLFF
TGTGCCAGCAGCGTAGGGGCGGGGGGTAATGAAAAACTGTTTTTT
>TRBJ2-5|-|-|TRBV4-3
CASSPSVREPETQYF
TGCGCCAGCAGCCCTTCGGTACGGGAACCGGAGACCCAGTACTTC
>TRBJ1-1|-|-|TRBV9
CASSVGGMGTEAFF
TGTGCCAGCAGCGTAGGCGGGATGGGCACTGAAGCTTTCTTT
>TRBJ1-2|TRBD1|few|TRBV6-6
CASRAGGGYTF
TGTGCCAGCAGGGCAGGGGGAGGCTACACCTTC
>TRBJ2-3|TRBD1|-|TRBV18
CASSPLTGRSTDTQYF
TGTGCCAGCTCACCCCTGACAGGGCGGAGCACAGATACGCAGTATTTT
>TRBJ2-6|-|-|TRBV10-3
CATVNSGANVLTF
TGTGCCACCGTAAACTCTGGGGCCAACGTCCTGACTTTC
>TRBJ2-7|TRBD2|-|TRBV27
CASRSFGGLAGEREQYF
TGTGCCAGCAGGTCTTTCGGGGGGCTAGCGGGAGAGCGCGAGCAGTACTTC
>TRBJ2-2|-|-|TRBV5-5
CASSFGGGTYTGELFF
TGTGCCAGCAGCTTTGGAGGAGGGACCTACACCGGGGAGCTGTTTTTT
>TRBJ2-6|-|-|TRBV15
CATSSAISSGANVLTF
TGTGCCACCAGCAGCGCTATTAGCTCTGGGGCCAACGTCCTGACTTTC
>TRBJ1-2|-|-|TRBV9
CASSEAGEGYTF
TGTGCCAGCAGTGAGGCGGGCGAGGGCTACACCTTC
>TRBJ2-3|TRBD2|-|TRBV7-2
CASSLIASGGAADTQYF
TGTGCCAGCAGCTTAATTGCTAGCGGGGGGGCGGCAGATACGCAGTATTTT
>TRBJ2-7|TRBD1|-|TRBV16
CASSQWVSDRAYEQYF
TGTGCCAGCAGCCAATGGGTTAGCGACAGGGCATACGAGCAGTACTTC
>TRBJ2-5|TRBD1|-|TRBV6-6
CASIKQGERETQYF
TGTGCCAGCATAAAACAGGGGGAAAGAGAGACCCAGTACTTC
>TRBJ1-4|-|-|TRBV7-2
CASSQRQVESTNEKLFF
TGTGCCAGCAGCCAACGACAGGTGGAGTCAACTAATGAAAAACTGTTTTTT
>TRBJ2-3|TRBD1|-|TRBV11-2
CASSFRTGSDTQYF
TGTGCCAGCAGCTTCCGGACAGGGTCAGATACGCAGTATTTT
>TRBJ2-5|TRBD1|-|TRBV19
CASSPGTELQETQYF
TGTGCCAGTAGTCCCGGGACAGAGTTACAAGAGACCCAGTACTTC
>TRBJ2-7|-|-|TRBV5-1
CASSLGPSQGEQYF
TGCGCCAGCAGCTTGGGGCCTTCCCAGGGCGAGCAGTACTTC
>TRBJ2-7|TRBD2|-|TRBV7-2
CASSFTGGGGEQYF
TGTGCCAGCAGCTTTACGGGAGGGGGGGGCGAGCAGTACTTC
>TRBJ1-5|TRBD1|-|TRBV5-8
CASSLGKGQTINQPQHF
TGTGCCAGCAGCTTGGGGAAGGGACAGACCATCAATCAGCCCCAGCATTTT
>TRBJ2-5|-|-|TRBV7-9
CSSSLKGTVYQETQYF
TGTTCCAGCAGCTTAAAGGGGACTGTCTACCAAGAGACCCAGTACTTC
>TRBJ2-2|TRBD1|few|TRBV12-5
CASGWGQGNTGELFF
TGTGCTAGTGGTTGGGGACAGGGGAACACCGGGGAGCTGTTTTTT
>TRBJ2-5|-|-|TRBV18
CASLLDRNQETQYF
TGTGCCAGCCTCTTAGACAGGAACCAAGAGACCCAGTACTTC
>TRBJ1-4|TRBD1|-|TRBV5-1
CASSQTGLIEKLFF
TGCGCCAGCAGCCAGACAGGGTTAATTGAAAAACTGTTTTTT
>TRBJ1-5|-|-|TRBV7-8
CASSKRRGSNQPQHF
TGTGCCAGCAGCAAACGAAGGGGTAGCAATCAGCCCCAGCATTTT
>TRBJ1-1|TRBD1|-|TRBV5-1
CASSRQGFAEAFF
TGCGCCAGCAGCCGACAGGGTTTCGCTGAAGCTTTCTTT
>TRBJ1-2|TRBD1|-|TRBV4-1
CASSQEATGVNYGYTF
TGCGCCAGCAGCCAAGAAGCCACAGGGGTTAACTATGGCTACACCTTC
>TRBJ1-1|TRBD1|-|TRBV6-6
CASKHRGSRNTEAFF
TGTGCCAGCAAACACAGGGGGTCGAGGAACACTGAAGCTTTCTTT
>TRBJ2-5|TRBD2|-|TRBV4-3
CASSQEHKRGLPYQETQYF
TGCGCCAGCAGCCAAGAGCACAAGCGGGGGCTCCCGTACCAAGAGACCCAGTACTTC
>TRBJ1-3|TRBD1|-|TRBV6-5
CASKGQGKGNTIYF
TGTGCCAGCAAGGGACAGGGTAAAGGAAACACCATATATTTT